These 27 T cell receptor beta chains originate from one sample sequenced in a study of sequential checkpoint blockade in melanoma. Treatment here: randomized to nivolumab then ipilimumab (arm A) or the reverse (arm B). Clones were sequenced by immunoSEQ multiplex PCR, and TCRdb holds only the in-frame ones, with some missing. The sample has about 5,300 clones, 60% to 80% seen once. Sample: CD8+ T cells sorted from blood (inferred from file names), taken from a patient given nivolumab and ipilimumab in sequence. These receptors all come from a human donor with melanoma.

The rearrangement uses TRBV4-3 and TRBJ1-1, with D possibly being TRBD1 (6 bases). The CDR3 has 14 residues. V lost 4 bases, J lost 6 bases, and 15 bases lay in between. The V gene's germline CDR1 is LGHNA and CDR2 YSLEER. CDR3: CASSPRQAAPEAFF. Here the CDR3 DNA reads TGCGCCAGCAGCCCGAGACAGGCCGCCCCTGAAGCTTTCTTT.

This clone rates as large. CDR3 in amino acids: CAIEGITGELFF. The CDR3 DNA is TGTGCCATAGAGGGTATCACCGGGGAGCTGTTTTTT. The chain recombines TRBV19 with TRBJ2-2, with a weak D call TRBD2 (5 bases). CDR1 and CDR2 (germline): LNHDA, SQIVND (reference sequence). The ends were cut back, 10 bases at V and 4 bases at J, with 10 bases in the middle. The length of the CDR3 is 12 residues.

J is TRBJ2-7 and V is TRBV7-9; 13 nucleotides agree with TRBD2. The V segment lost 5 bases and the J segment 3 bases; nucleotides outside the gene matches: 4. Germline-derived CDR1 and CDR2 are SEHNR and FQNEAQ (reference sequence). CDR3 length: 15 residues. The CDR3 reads CASSPGLAGIYEQYF. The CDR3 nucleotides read TGTGCCAGCAGCCCGGGACTAGCGGGGATCTACGAGCAGTACTTC.

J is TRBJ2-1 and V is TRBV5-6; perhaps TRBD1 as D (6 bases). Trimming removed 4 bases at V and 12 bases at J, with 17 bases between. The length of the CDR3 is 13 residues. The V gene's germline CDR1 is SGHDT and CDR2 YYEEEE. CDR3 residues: CASSLAQGFGQFF. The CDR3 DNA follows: TGTGCCAGCAGCCTCGCTCAGGGGTTCGGGCAGTTCTTC. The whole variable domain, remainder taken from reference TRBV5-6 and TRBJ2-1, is DAGVTQSPTHLIKTRGQQVTLRCSPKSGHDTVSWYQQALGQGPQFIFQYYEEEERQRGNFPDRFSGHQFPNYSSELNVNALLLGDSALYLCASSLAQGFGQFFGPGTRLTVL.

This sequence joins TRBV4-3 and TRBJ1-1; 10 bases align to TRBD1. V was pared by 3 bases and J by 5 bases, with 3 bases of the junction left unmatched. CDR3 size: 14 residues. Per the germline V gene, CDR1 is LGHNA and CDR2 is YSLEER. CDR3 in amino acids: CASSQWTGGTEAFF. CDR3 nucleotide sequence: TGCGCCAGCAGCCAGTGGACAGGGGGTACTGAAGCTTTCTTT.

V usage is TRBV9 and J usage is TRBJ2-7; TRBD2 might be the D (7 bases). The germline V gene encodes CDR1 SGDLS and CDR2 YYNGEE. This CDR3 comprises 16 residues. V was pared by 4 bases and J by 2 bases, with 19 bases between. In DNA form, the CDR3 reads TGTGCCAGCAGCCCCGGGGAGGGGGTGAAAGCCTACGAGCAGTACTTC. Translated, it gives CASSPGEGVKAYEQYF.

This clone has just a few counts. The CDR3 DNA reads as TGTGCCAGCCGACAGGGGGCGAACACCGGGGAGCTGTTTTTT. This sequence encodes CASRQGANTGELFF. V usage is TRBV9 and J usage is TRBJ2-2, with TRBD1 matching 9 bases. This CDR3 region has 14 residues. CDR1 and CDR2 (germline): SGDLS, YYNGEE. J was trimmed by 0 bases and V by 7 bases; bases with no gene match: 1.

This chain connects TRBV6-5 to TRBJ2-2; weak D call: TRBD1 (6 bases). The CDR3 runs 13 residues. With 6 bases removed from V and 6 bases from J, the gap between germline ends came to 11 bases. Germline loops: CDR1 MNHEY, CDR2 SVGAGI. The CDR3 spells CASRLSGAGELFF. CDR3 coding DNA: TGTGCCAGCAGATTATCAGGGGCCGGGGAGCTGTTTTTT.

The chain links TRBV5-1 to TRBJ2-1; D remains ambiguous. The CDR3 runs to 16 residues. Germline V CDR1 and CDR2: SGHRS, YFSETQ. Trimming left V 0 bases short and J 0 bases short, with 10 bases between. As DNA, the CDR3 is TGCGCCAGCAGCTTGGCTCGCACCAGCTCCTACAATGAGCAGTTCTTC. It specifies CASSLARTSSYNEQFF.

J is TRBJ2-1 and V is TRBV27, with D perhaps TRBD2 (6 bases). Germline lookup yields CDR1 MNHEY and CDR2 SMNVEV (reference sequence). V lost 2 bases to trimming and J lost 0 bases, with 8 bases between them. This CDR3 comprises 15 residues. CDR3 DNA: TGTGCCAGCAGTTTAATCGGGAGCTCCTACAATGAGCAGTTCTTC. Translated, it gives CASSLIGSSYNEQFF.

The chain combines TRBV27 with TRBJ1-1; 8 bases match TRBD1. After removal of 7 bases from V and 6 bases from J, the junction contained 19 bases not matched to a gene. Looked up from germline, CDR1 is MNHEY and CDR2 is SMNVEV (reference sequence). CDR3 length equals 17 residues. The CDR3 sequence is CASTPLPFGRGQAEAFF. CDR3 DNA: TGTGCCAGCACCCCCTTACCTTTTGGCAGGGGGCAAGCTGAAGCTTTCTTT.

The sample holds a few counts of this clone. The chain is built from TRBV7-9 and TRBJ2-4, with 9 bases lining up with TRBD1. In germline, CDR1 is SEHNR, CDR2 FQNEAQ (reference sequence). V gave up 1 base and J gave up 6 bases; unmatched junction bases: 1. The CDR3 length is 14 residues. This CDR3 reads CASSLDRGPNIQYF. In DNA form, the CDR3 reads TGTGCCAGCAGCTTAGACAGGGGGCCAAACATTCAGTACTTC.

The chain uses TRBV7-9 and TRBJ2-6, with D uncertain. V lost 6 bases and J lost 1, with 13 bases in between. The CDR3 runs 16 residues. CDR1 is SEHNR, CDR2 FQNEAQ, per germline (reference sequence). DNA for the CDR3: TGTGCCAGCAGACCAACCTCGGTATCTGGGGCCAACGTCCTGACTTTC. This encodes CASRPTSVSGANVLTF. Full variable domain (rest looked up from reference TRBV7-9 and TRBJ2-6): DTGVSQNPRHKITKRGQNVTFRCDPISEHNRLYWYRQTLGQGPEFLTYFQNEAQLEKSRLLSDRFSAERPKGSFSTLEIQRTEQGDSAMYLCASRPTSVSGANVLTFGAGSRLTVL.

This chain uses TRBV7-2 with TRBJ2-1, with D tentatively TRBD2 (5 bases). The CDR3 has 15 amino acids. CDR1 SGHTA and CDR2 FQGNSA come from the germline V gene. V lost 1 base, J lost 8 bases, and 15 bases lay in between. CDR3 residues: CASSLGRPGVDEQFF. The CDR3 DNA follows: TGTGCCAGCAGCTTAGGTAGACCCGGGGTGGATGAGCAGTTCTTC.

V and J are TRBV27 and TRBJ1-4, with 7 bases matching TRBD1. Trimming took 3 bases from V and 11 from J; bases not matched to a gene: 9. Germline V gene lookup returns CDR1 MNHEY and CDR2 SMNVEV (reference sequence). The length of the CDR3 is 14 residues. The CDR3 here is CASSLGAGGEKLFF. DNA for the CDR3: TGTGCCAGCAGTTTGGGGGCAGGGGGAGAGAAACTGTTTTTT.

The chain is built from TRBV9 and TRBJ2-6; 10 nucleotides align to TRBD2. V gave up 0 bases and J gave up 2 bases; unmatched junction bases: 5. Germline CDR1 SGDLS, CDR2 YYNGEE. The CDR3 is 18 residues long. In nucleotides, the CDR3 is TGTGCCAGCAGCGTAGGTCGAGCGGGGGGGCCTGGGGCCAACGTCCTGACTTTC. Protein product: CASSVGRAGGPGANVLTF.

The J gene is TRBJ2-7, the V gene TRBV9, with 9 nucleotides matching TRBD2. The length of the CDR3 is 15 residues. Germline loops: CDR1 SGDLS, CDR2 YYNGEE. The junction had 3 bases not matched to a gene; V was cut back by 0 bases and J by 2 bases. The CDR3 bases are TGTGCCAGCAGCGTAGTCCAGCGGGAGGCCTACGAGCAGTACTTC. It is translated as CASSVVQREAYEQYF.

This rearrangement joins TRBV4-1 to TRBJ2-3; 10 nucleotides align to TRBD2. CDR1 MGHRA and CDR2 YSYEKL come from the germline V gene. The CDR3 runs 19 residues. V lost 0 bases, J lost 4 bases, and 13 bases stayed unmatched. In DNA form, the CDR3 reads TGCGCCAGCAGCCAAGAGCGGTTCAGCGGGGGGGCCGGGGCAGATACGCAGTATTTT. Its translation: CASSQERFSGGAGADTQYF.

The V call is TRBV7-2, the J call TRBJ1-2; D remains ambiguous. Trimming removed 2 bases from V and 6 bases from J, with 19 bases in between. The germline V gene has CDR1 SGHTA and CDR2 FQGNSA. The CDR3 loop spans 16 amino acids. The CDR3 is CASSLRHGVLADGYTF. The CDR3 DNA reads TGTGCCAGCAGCTTACGGCATGGAGTTTTGGCGGATGGCTACACCTTC.

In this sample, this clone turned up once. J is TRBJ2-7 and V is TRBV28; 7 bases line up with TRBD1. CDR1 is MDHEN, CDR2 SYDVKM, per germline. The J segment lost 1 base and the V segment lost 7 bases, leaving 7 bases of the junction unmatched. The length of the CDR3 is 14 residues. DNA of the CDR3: TGTGCCAGCAAGTACGGACAGGAGTCCTACGAGCAGTACTTC. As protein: CASKYGQESYEQYF.

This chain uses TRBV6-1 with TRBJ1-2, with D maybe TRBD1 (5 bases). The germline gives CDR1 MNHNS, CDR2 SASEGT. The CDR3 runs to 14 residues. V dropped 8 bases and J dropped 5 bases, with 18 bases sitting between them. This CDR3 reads CASSALGTGYGYTF. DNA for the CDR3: TGTGCCAGCTCGGCCCTCGGAACAGGTTATGGCTACACCTTC.

In DNA, the CDR3 is TGCAGCGTGGAGGACAGGGGAGATCAAGAGACCCAGTACTTC. Translation: CSVEDRGDQETQYF. V gene TRBV29-1 combines with J gene TRBJ2-5; the match to TRBD1 covers 9 bases. Germline CDR1 reads SQVTM; CDR2 reads ANQGSEA. This CDR3 is 14 amino acids long. J lost 2 bases, V lost 6 bases, and 7 bases had no gene match.

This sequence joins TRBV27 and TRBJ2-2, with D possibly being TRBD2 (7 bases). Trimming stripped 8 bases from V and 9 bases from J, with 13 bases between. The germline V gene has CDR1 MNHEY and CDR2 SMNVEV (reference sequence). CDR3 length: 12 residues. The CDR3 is CASSGGSRELFF. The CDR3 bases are TGTGCCAGCTCGGGGGGCTCCCGGGAGCTGTTTTTT.

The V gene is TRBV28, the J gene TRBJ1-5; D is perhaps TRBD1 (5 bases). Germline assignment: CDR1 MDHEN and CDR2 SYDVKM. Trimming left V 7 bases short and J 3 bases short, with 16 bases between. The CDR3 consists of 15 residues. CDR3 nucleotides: TGTGCCAGCAAGCTACCAGGGAGGACCAATCAGCCCCAGCATTTT. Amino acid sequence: CASKLPGRTNQPQHF.

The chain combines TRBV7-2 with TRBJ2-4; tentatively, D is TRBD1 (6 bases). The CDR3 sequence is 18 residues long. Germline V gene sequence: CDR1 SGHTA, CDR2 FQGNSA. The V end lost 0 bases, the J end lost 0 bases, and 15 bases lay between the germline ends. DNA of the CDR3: TGTGCCAGCAGCTTAGCAACGGACAGATCTCTAGCCAAAAACATTCAGTACTTC. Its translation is CASSLATDRSLAKNIQYF.

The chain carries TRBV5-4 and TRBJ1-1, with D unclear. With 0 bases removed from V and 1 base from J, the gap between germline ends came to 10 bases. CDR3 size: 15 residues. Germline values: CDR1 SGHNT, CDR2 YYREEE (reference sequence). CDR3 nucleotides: TGTGCCAGCAGCTTGGCCCCGGAGACGAACACTGAAGCTTTCTTT. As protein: CASSLAPETNTEAFF.

The CDR3 DNA reads TGTGCCAGTAGCCCGACTAGCGGGGCCTCTGGGGCCAACGTCCTGACTTTC. Amino acid sequence: CASSPTSGASGANVLTF. The chain joins TRBV19 to TRBJ2-6, with 11 bases matching TRBD2. This CDR3 is built from 17 residues. Germline V gives CDR1 LNHDA, CDR2 SQIVND (reference sequence). The V gene end was trimmed by 6 bases and the J gene end by 0 bases; junction bases not matched to a gene: 4. Together with reference TRBV19 and TRBJ2-6, the CDR3 gives the full variable domain: DGGITQSPKYLFRKEGQNVTLSCEQNLNHDAMYWYRQDPGQGLRLIYYSQIVNDFQKGDIAEGYSVSREKKESFPLTVTSAQKNPTAFYLCASSPTSGASGANVLTFGAGSRLTVL.